This T cell receptor beta chain originates from a study of cytomegalovirus exposure and HLA in healthy donors. Worth noting for this clone: Antigen unknown.

Germline V CDR1 and CDR2: SGHDN, FVKESK. V was trimmed by 6 bases and J by 0 bases, leaving 9 bases between them. The CDR3 length is 14 residues. Study observations and caveats: Immune exposure data for these donors was limited to CMV serostatus. Donors were assumed by presence/absence analyses to have roughly uniform sequencing depth. Clonal expansion was found to be greater in HLA-associated TCR beta chains than in equally common others in a later analysis.

Researchers ran the PCR with 60 Vbeta and 13 Jbeta primers. The data were produced by immunoSEQ multiplex PCR, yet TCRdb's version contains in-frame clones alone and is incomplete. The table records 200,000 to 250,000 clones, about 80% of them present only once. The V and J genes are TRBV14 and TRBJ1-5; D perhaps matches TRBD1 (5 bases). Material for sequencing was PBMCs. The origin of this receptor is a woman in her fifties or sixties in good health and CMV-seropositive. CDR3 in amino acids: CASSRGGSNQPQHF. In DNA form, the CDR3 reads TGTGCCAGCAGTCGGGGGGGTAGCAATCAGCCCCAGCATTTT.